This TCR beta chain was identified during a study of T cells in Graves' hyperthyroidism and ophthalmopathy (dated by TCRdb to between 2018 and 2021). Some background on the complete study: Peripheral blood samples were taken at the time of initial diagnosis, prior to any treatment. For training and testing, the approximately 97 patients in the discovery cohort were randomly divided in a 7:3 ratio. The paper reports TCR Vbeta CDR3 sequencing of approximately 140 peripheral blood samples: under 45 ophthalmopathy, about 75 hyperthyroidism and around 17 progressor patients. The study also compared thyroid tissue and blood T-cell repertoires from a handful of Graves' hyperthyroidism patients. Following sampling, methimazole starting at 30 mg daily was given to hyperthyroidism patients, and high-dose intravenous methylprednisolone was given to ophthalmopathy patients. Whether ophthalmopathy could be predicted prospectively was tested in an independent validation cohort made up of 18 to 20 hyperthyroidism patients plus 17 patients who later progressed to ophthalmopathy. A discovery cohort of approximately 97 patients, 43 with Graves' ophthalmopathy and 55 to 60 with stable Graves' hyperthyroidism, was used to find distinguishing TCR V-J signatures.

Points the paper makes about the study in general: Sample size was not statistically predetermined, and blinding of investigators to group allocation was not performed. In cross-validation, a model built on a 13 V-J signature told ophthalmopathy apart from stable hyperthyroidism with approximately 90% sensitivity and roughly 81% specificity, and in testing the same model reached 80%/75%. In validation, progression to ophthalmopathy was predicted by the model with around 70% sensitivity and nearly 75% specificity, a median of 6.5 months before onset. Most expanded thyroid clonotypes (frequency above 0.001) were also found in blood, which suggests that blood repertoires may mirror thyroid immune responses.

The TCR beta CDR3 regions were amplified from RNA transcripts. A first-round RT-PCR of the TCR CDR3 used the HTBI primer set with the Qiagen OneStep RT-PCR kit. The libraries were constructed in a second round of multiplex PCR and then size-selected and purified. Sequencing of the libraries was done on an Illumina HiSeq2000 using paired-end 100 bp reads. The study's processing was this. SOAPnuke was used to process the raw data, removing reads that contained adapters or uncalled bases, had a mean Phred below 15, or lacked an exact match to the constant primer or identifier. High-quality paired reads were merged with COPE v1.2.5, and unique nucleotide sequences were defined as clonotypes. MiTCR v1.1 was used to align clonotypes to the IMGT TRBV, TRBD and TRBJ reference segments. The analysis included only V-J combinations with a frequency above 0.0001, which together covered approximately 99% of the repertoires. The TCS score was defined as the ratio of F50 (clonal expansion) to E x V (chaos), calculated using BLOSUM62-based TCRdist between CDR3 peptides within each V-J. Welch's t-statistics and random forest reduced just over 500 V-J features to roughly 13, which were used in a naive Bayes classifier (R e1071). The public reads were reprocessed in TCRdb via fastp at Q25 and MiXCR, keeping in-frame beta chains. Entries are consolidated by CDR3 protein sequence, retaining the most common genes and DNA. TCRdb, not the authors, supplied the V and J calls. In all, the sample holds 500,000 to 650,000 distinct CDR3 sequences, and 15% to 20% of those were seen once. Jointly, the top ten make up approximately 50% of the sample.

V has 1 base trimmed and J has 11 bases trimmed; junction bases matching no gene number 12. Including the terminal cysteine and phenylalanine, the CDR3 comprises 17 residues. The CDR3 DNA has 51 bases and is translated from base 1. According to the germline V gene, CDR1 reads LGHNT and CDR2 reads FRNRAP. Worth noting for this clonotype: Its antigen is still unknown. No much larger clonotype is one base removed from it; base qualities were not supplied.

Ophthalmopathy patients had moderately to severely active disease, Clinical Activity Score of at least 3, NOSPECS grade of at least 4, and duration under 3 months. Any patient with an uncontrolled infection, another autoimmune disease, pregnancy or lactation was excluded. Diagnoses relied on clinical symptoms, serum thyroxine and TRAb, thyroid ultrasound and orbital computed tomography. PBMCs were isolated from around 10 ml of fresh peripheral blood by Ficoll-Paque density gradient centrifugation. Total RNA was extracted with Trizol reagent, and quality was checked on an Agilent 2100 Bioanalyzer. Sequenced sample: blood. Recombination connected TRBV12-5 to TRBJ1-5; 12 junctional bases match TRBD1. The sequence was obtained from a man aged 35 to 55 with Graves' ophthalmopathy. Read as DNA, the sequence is TGTGCTAGTGGTTTGGGGGGGACAGGGGGCCCAAAGGTGTCCCAGCATTTT. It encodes CASGLGGTGGPKVSQHF.